These T cell receptor beta chains were read from a single sample in a study of beta chain features in type 1 diabetes. Assay: immunoSEQ multiplex PCR; the TCRdb copy retains only in-frame clones and omits some. This sample has a few hundred thousand clones, with around 10% found just once. The sample taken for sequencing was central memory CD4+ T cells from blood. The source of these receptors is a man aged 30 to 39 with type 1 diabetes. CDR3s include the opening cysteine and the closing phenylalanine or tryptophan. A D gene is named only where the DNA matches it firmly. Rows may omit the clone size; those that give it use once, few, many or a size class.

J: TRBJ2-7
length: 15
size: .
D: .
V: TRBV6-5
CDR3: CASSYSPGFSYEQYF
DNA: TGTGCCAGCAGTTACTCGCCCGGGTTCTCCTACGAGCAGTACTTC

J: TRBJ1-2
length: 13
size: few
D: TRBD1
V: TRBV9
CDR3: CASSVGQGYGYTF
DNA: TGTGCCAGCAGCGTGGGACAGGGTTATGGCTACACCTTC

J: TRBJ1-1
length: 13
size: few
D: .
V: TRBV4-3
CDR3: CASSPTSRGEAFF
DNA: TGCGCCAGCAGCCCGACGAGTAGAGGGGAAGCTTTCTTT

J: TRBJ1-1
length: 15
size: .
D: TRBD1
V: TRBV18
CDR3: CASSPPGQGDSEAFF
DNA: TGTGCCAGCTCACCACCGGGACAGGGAGATTCTGAAGCTTTCTTT

J: TRBJ2-3
length: 12
size: .
D: .
V: TRBV15
CDR3: CATQGSGDTQYF
DNA: TGTGCCACCCAGGGTTCGGGGGATACGCAGTATTTT

J: TRBJ2-5
length: 13
size: medium-sized
D: .
V: TRBV28
CDR3: CASRHDFQETQYF
DNA: TGTGCCAGCAGGCATGACTTCCAAGAGACCCAGTACTTC

J: TRBJ2-7
length: 15
size: .
D: .
V: TRBV2
CDR3: CASSEALRGYYEQYF
DNA: TGTGCCAGCAGTGAAGCGCTTCGGGGATACTACGAGCAGTACTTC

J: TRBJ2-3
length: 16
size: .
D: TRBD2
V: TRBV7-9
CDR3: CASSLPREGGTDTQYF
DNA: TGTGCCAGCAGCTTACCACGGGAGGGCGGGACAGATACGCAGTATTTT

J: TRBJ2-7
length: 11
size: .
D: .
V: TRBV7-2
CDR3: CASTSTYEQYF
DNA: TGTGCCAGCACATCTACCTACGAGCAGTACTTC

J: TRBJ2-7
length: 13
size: few
D: .
V: TRBV7-2
CDR3: CASSFIRGGEQYF
DNA: TGTGCCAGCAGCTTTATCAGGGGGGGAGAGCAGTACTTC

J: TRBJ2-7
length: 13
size: few
D: TRBD2
V: TRBV25-1
CDR3: CASRTSGSEEQYF
DNA: TGTGCCAGCAGGACTAGCGGGAGTGAAGAGCAGTACTTC

J: TRBJ1-5
length: 13
size: .
D: TRBD1
V: TRBV5-1
CDR3: CASSSDRDQPQHF
DNA: TGCGCCAGCAGCTCCGACAGGGATCAGCCCCAGCATTTT

J: TRBJ2-7
length: 13
size: .
D: .
V: TRBV18
CDR3: CASSPPGADEQYF
DNA: TGTGCCAGCTCACCGCCAGGTGCGGACGAGCAGTACTTC

J: TRBJ2-7
length: 16
size: few
D: TRBD2
V: TRBV7-8
CDR3: CASSPGTSGRAGEQYF
DNA: TGTGCCAGCAGTCCCGGGACTAGCGGGAGGGCCGGCGAGCAGTACTTC

J: TRBJ2-5
length: 13
size: .
D: .
V: TRBV18
CDR3: CASSPTSQETQYF
DNA: TGTGCCAGCTCACCTACGTCCCAAGAGACCCAGTACTTC

J: TRBJ2-3
length: 14
size: .
D: TRBD1
V: TRBV6-5
CDR3: CASKTGLSADTQYF
DNA: TGTGCCAGCAAGACAGGGTTATCTGCAGATACGCAGTATTTT

J: TRBJ2-4
length: 18
size: .
D: TRBD2
V: TRBV4-1
CDR3: CASSPSSTSGSAKNIQYF
DNA: TGCGCCAGCAGCCCCTCCTCGACTAGCGGGAGTGCCAAAAACATTCAGTACTTC

J: TRBJ1-4
length: 14
size: few
D: .
V: TRBV15
CDR3: CATSRDLVNEKLFF
DNA: TGTGCCACCAGCAGAGATCTGGTAAATGAAAAACTGTTTTTT

J: TRBJ1-5
length: 18
size: .
D: TRBD1
V: TRBV4-3
CDR3: CASSQEVFGTGGFQPQHF
DNA: TGCGCCAGCAGCCAAGAAGTATTTGGGACAGGGGGCTTCCAGCCCCAGCATTTT

J: TRBJ2-7
length: 14
size: few
D: TRBD1
V: TRBV6-5
CDR3: CASSWRQGGYEQYF
DNA: TGTGCCAGCAGTTGGAGACAGGGGGGCTACGAGCAGTACTTC

J: TRBJ2-7
length: 12
size: .
D: .
V: TRBV28
CDR3: CASSLRSGEQYF
DNA: TGTGCCAGCAGTTTAAGATCGGGCGAGCAGTACTTC

J: TRBJ2-7
length: 15
size: many
D: .
V: TRBV28
CDR3: CASKLGGSLHYEQYF
DNA: TGTGCCAGCAAATTGGGTGGGTCCTTACACTACGAGCAGTACTTC

J: TRBJ2-1
length: 16
size: few
D: .
V: TRBV18
CDR3: CASSPPQIGGSGEQFF
DNA: TGTGCCAGCTCACCACCCCAGATCGGCGGGTCGGGCGAGCAGTTCTTC

J: TRBJ2-7
length: 14
size: few
D: .
V: TRBV2
CDR3: CASSDWRGPSEQYF
DNA: TGTGCCAGCAGTGATTGGCGGGGGCCAAGCGAGCAGTACTTC

J: TRBJ2-5
length: 10
size: few
D: .
V: TRBV19
CDR3: CASRQETQYF
DNA: TGTGCCAGTAGACAAGAGACCCAGTACTTC

J: TRBJ2-7
length: 16
size: .
D: .
V: TRBV23-1
CDR3: CASSQEGIPDPYEQYF
DNA: TGCGCCAGCAGTCAAGAAGGTATCCCAGACCCCTACGAGCAGTACTTC

J: TRBJ1-4
length: 14
size: many
D: .
V: TRBV7-2
CDR3: CASSLDRGAEKLFF
DNA: TGTGCCAGCAGCTTGGACCGTGGAGCCGAAAAACTGTTTTTT

J: TRBJ2-3
length: 13
size: few
D: TRBD2
V: TRBV30
CDR3: CACPPAGADTQYF
DNA: TGTGCCTGCCCTCCAGCGGGAGCGGATACGCAGTATTTT

J: TRBJ2-1
length: 16
size: few
D: TRBD2
V: TRBV29-1
CDR3: CSVELAATGSYNEQFF
DNA: TGCAGCGTTGAACTAGCGGCCACCGGGTCCTACAATGAGCAGTTCTTC

J: TRBJ2-5
length: 13
size: .
D: .
V: TRBV7-9
CDR3: CASSLAIQETQYF
DNA: TGTGCCAGCAGCTTAGCAATTCAAGAGACCCAGTACTTC

J: TRBJ1-2
length: 12
size: few
D: .
V: TRBV30
CDR3: CAWRRTAYGYTF
DNA: TGTGCCTGGAGAAGGACAGCCTATGGCTACACCTTC

J: TRBJ2-1
length: 11
size: .
D: .
V: TRBV6-6
CDR3: CASSNPNEQFF
DNA: TGTGCCAGCAGTAATCCCAATGAGCAGTTCTTC

J: TRBJ1-3
length: 14
size: few
D: .
V: TRBV9
CDR3: CASSGKFSGNTIYF
DNA: TGTGCCAGCAGCGGGAAATTCTCGGGAAACACCATATATTTT

J: TRBJ1-1
length: 9
size: .
D: .
V: TRBV19
CDR3: CASRKSAFF
DNA: TGTGCCAGTAGGAAATCGGCTTTCTTT

J: TRBJ2-1
length: 13
size: few
D: .
V: TRBV5-1
CDR3: CASSVPGGNEQFF
DNA: TGCGCCAGCAGCGTCCCCGGGGGCAATGAGCAGTTCTTC

J: TRBJ1-1
length: 15
size: .
D: TRBD1
V: TRBV18
CDR3: CASSQSGQGETEAFF
DNA: TGTGCCAGCTCACAATCGGGACAGGGCGAGACTGAAGCTTTCTTT

J: TRBJ2-1
length: 17
size: few
D: .
V: TRBV5-4
CDR3: CASSLPESRGGYNEQFF
DNA: TGTGCCAGCAGCTTGCCTGAGTCCCGGGGTGGCTACAATGAGCAGTTCTTC

J: TRBJ1-1
length: 13
size: many
D: .
V: TRBV5-4
CDR3: CASSLPMNTEAFF
DNA: TGTGCCAGCAGCTTGCCTATGAACACTGAAGCTTTCTTT

J: TRBJ2-3
length: 14
size: .
D: TRBD2
V: TRBV4-3
CDR3: CASSRLAVLVTQYF
DNA: TGCGCCAGCAGTCGACTAGCAGTCCTTGTTACGCAGTATTTT

J: TRBJ2-2
length: 15
size: .
D: .
V: TRBV11-3
CDR3: CASSLTLTNTGELFF
DNA: TGTGCCAGCAGCTTGACACTCACTAACACCGGGGAGCTGTTTTTT

J: TRBJ1-3
length: 15
size: few
D: .
V: TRBV6-5
CDR3: CASSPEGFSGNTIYF
DNA: TGTGCCAGCAGTCCGGAAGGATTCTCTGGAAACACCATATATTTT

J: TRBJ2-2
length: 15
size: .
D: TRBD1
V: TRBV7-2
CDR3: CASSYDRADTGELFF
DNA: TGTGCCAGCAGCTACGACAGGGCGGACACCGGGGAGCTGTTTTTT

J: TRBJ2-3
length: 13
size: .
D: .
V: TRBV28
CDR3: CASSLGSTDTQYF
DNA: TGTGCCAGCAGCTTAGGTAGCACAGATACGCAGTATTTT